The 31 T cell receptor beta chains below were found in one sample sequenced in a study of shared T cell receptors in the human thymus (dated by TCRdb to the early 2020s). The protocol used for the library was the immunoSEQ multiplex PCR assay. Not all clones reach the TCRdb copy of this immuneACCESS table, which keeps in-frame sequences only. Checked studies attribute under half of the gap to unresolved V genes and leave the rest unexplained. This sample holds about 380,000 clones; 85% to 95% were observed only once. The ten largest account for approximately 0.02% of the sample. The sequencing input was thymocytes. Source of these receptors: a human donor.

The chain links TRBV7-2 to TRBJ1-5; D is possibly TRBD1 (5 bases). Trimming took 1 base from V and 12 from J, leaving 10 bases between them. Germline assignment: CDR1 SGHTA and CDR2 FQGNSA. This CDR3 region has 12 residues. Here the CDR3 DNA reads TGTGCCAGCAGCTTAGGTAAGGGACTCCAGCATTTT. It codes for CASSLGKGLQHF.

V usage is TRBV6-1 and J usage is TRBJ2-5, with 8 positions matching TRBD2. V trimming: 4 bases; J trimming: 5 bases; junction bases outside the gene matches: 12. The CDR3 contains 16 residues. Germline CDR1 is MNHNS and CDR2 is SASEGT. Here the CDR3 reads CASSVPGLGDKETQYF. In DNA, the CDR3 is TGTGCCAGCAGTGTCCCGGGACTAGGGGATAAGGAGACCCAGTACTTC.

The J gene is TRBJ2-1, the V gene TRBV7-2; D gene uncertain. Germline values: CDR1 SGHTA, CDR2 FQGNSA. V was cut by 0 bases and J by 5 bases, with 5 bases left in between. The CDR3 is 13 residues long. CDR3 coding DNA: TGTGCCAGCAGCTTAGCCGGTGACAATGAGCAGTTCTTC. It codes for CASSLAGDNEQFF.

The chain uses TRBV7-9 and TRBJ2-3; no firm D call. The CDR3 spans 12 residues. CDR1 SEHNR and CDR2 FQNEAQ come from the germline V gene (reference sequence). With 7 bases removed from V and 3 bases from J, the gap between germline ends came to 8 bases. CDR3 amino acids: CASTQGTDTQYF. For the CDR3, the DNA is TGTGCCAGCACCCAAGGAACAGATACGCAGTATTTT.

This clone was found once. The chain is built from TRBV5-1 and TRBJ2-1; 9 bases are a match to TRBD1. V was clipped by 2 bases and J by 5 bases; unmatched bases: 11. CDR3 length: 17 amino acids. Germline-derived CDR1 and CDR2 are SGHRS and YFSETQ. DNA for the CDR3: TGCGCCAGCAGCTTAAGATCGGGACAGGGTTTGGACAATGAGCAGTTCTTC. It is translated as CASSLRSGQGLDNEQFF.

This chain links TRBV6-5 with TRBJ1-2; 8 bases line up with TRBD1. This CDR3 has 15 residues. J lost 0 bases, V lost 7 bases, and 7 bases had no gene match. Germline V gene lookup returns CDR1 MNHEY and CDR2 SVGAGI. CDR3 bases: TGTGCCAGCATTACTAGGACAGGGACTAACTATGGCTACACCTTC. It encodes CASITRTGTNYGYTF.

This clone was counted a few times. For the CDR3, the DNA is TGTGCCAGCGGTCAGCCGGGACAGGTACTTCCTTTTGTGGAGACCCAGTACTTC. It yields the protein CASGQPGQVLPFVETQYF. V usage is TRBV28 and J usage is TRBJ2-5, with 8 bases identical to TRBD1. V lost 8 bases to trimming and J lost 5 bases; unmatched junction nucleotides: 22. Germline V gene lookup returns CDR1 MDHEN and CDR2 SYDVKM. This CDR3 is 18 amino acids long.

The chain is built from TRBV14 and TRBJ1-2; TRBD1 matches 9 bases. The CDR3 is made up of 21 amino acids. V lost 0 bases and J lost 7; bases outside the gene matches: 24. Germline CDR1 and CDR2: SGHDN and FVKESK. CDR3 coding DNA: TGTGCCAGCAGCCAAGACGTTCATGGGAACAGGGGGCGCGGGGCCCCTCGTGGCTACACCTTC. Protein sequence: CASSQDVHGNRGRGAPRGYTF.

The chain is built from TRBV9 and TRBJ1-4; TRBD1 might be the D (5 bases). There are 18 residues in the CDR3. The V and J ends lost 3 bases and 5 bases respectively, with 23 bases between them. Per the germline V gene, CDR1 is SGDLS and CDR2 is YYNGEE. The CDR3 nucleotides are TGTGCCAGCAGCGGTCCTCTGTCGCGGGGCGGAGTCAATGAAAAACTGTTTTTT. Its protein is CASSGPLSRGGVNEKLFF.

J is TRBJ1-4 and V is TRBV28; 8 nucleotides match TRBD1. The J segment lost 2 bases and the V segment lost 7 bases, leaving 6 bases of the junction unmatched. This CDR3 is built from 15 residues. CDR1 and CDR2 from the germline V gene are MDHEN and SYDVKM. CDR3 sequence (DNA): TGTGCCAGCACCGGACAGGGAGGGACTAATGAAAAACTGTTTTTT. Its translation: CASTGQGGTNEKLFF.

CDR3 in DNA: TGTGCCATCCCCCGGACAGCTAGCCGGGAAGGCTACACCTTC. Amino acids: CAIPRTASREGYTF. The rearrangement links TRBV28 to TRBJ1-2; the D gene is possibly TRBD1 (6 bases). The CDR3 runs 14 residues. Germline V gives CDR1 MDHEN, CDR2 SYDVKM. The V end was cut by 10 bases, the J end by 8 bases, with 23 bases between.

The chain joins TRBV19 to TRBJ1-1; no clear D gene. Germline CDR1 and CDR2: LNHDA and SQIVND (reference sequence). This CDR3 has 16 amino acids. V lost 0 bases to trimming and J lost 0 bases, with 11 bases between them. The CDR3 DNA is TGTGCCAGTAGTATAGATACCGGGATAATGAACACTGAAGCTTTCTTT. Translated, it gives CASSIDTGIMNTEAFF. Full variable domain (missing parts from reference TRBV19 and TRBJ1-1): DGGITQSPKYLFRKEGQNVTLSCEQNLNHDAMYWYRQDPGQGLRLIYYSQIVNDFQKGDIAEGYSVSREKKESFPLTVTSAQKNPTAFYLCASSIDTGIMNTEAFFGQGTRLTVV.

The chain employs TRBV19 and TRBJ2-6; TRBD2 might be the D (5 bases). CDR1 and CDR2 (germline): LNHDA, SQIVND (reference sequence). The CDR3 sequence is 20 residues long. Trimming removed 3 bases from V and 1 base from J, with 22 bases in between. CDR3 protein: CASSIRGSRALPSGANVLTF. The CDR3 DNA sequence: TGTGCCAGTAGTATTCGGGGAAGCCGGGCCTTACCTTCTGGGGCCAACGTCCTGACTTTC.

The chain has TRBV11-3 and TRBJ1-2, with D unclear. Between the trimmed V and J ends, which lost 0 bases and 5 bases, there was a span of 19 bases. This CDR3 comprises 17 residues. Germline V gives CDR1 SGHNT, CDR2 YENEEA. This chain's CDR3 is CASSLDLSEVRRYGYTF. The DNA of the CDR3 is TGTGCCAGCAGCTTAGATCTTAGTGAGGTACGTCGATATGGCTACACCTTC. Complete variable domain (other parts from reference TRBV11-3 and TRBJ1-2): EAGVVQSPRYKIIEKKQPVAFWCNPISGHNTLYWYLQNLGQGPELLIRYENEEAVDDSQLPKDRFSAERLKGVDSTLKIQPAELGDSAVYLCASSLDLSEVRRYGYTFGSGTRLTVV.

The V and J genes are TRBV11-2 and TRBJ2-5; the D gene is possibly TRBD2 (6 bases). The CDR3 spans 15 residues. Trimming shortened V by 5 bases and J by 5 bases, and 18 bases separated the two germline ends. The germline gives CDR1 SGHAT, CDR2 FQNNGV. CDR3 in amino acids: CASSPRGFAGETQYF. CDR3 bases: TGTGCCAGCAGCCCAAGGGGCTTTGCGGGGGAGACCCAGTACTTC. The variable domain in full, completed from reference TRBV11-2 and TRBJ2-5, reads EAGVAQSPRYKIIEKRQSVAFWCNPISGHATLYWYQQILGQGPKLLIQFQNNGVVDDSQLPKDRFSAERLKGVDSTLKIQPAKLEDSAVYLCASSPRGFAGETQYFGPGTRLLVL.

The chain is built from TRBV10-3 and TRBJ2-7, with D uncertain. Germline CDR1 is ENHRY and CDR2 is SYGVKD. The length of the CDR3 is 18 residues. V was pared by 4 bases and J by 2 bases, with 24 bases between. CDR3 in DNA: TGTGCCATCAGTGGAGGCGGCCGAGCGACCCTGACCCCCTACGAGCAGTACTTC. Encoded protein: CAISGGGRATLTPYEQYF.

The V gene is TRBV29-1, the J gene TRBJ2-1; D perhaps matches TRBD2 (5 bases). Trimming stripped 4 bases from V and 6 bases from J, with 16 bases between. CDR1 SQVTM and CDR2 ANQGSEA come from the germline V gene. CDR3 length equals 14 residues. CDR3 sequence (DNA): TGCAGCGTTGGGGAGAATCATCGAAGCAATGAGCAGTTCTTC. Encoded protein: CSVGENHRSNEQFF.

CDR3 residues: CAWSVGQGWYEQYF. CDR3 nucleotides: TGTGCCTGGAGTGTGGGACAGGGATGGTACGAGCAGTACTTC. This chain connects TRBV30 to TRBJ2-7, with 9 nucleotides matching TRBD1. This CDR3 has 14 residues. The V gene end was trimmed by 0 bases and the J gene end by 4 bases; junction bases not matched to a gene: 4. The germline CDR1 and CDR2 sequences are GTSNPN and SVGIG (reference sequence).

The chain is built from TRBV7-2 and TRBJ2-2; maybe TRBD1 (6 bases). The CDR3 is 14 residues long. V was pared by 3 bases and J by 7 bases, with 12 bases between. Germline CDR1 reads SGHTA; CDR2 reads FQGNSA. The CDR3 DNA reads TGTGCCAGCAGCTTCAGGGGAGTCGGCGGGGAGCTGTTTTTT. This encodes CASSFRGVGGELFF. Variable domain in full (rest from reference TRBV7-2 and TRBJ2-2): GAGVSQSPSNKVTEKGKDVELRCDPISGHTALYWYRQSLGQGLEFLIYFQGNSAPDKSGLPSDRFSAERTGGSVSTLTIQRTQQEDSAVYLCASSFRGVGGELFFGEGSRLTVL.

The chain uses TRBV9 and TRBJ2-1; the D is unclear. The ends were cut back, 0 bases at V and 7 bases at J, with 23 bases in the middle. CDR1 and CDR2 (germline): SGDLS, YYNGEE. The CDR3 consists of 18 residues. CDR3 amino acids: CASSVGSPGPPSVNEQFF. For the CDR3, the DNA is TGTGCCAGCAGCGTAGGATCTCCTGGACCCCCTTCAGTTAATGAGCAGTTCTTC.

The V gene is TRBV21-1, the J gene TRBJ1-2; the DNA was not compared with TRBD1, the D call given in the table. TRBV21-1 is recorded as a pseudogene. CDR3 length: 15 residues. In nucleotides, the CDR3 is TGTGCTCACTCCCGGACAGGGGCTAGATTCTATGGCTACACCTTC. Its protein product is CAHSRTGARFYGYTF.

Here the CDR3 reads CASSLAGTFEAFF. CDR3 nucleotides: TGTGCCAGCAGCTTAGCCGGGACGTTTGAAGCTTTCTTT. The genes are TRBV7-2 and TRBJ1-1; TRBD1 might be the D (5 bases). CDR3 length equals 13 residues. Germline values: CDR1 SGHTA, CDR2 FQGNSA. V was clipped by 0 bases and J by 7 bases, with 9 bases between them.

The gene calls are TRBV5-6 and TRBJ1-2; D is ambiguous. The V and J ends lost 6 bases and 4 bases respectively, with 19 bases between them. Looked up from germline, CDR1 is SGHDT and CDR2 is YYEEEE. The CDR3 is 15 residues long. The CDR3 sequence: CASTFKAHPLYGYTF. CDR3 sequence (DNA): TGTGCCAGCACCTTTAAGGCCCACCCGCTCTATGGCTACACCTTC. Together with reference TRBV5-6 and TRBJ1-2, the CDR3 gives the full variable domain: DAGVTQSPTHLIKTRGQQVTLRCSPKSGHDTVSWYQQALGQGPQFIFQYYEEEERQRGNFPDRFSGHQFPNYSSELNVNALLLGDSALYLCASTFKAHPLYGYTFGSGTRLTVV.

The CDR3 DNA reads as TGTGCCAGCAGTTTATCCGCGGCTACCGGGACTAGCGGGTTGAATGAGCAGTTCTTC. It codes for CASSLSAATGTSGLNEQFF. The V and J genes are TRBV27 and TRBJ2-1; 12 bases line up with TRBD2. Germline CDR1 and CDR2: MNHEY and SMNVEV (reference sequence). The CDR3 has 19 residues. V lost 0 bases to trimming and J lost 7 bases; unmatched junction nucleotides: 13.

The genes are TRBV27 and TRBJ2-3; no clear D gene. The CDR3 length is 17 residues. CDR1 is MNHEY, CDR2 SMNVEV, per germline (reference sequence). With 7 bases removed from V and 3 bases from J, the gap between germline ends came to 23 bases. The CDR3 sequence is CASTRFGSRAKTDTQYF. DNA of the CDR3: TGTGCCAGCACCCGATTTGGGTCCCGCGCAAAGACAGATACGCAGTATTTT.

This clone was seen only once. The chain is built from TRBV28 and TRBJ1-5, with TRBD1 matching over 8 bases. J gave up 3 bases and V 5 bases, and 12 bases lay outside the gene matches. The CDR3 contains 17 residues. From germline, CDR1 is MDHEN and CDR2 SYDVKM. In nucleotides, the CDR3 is TGTGCCAGCAGTCCCCCCAGGACAGGGAACGCCAATCAGCCCCAGCATTTT. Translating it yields CASSPPRTGNANQPQHF. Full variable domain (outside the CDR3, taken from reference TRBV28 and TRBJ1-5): DVKVTQSSRYLVKRTGEKVFLECVQDMDHENMFWYRQDPGLGLRLIYFSYDVKMKEKGDIPEGYSVSREKKERFSLILESASTNQTSMYLCASSPPRTGNANQPQHFGDGTRLSIL.

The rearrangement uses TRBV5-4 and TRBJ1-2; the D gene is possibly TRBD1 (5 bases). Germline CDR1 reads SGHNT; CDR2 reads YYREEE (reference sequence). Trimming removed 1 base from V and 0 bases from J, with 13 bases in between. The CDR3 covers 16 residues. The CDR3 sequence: CASSLSGTWANYGYTF. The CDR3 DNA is TGTGCCAGCAGCTTGAGCGGGACCTGGGCTAACTATGGCTACACCTTC. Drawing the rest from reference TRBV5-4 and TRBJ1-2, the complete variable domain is ETGVTQSPTHLIKTRGQQVTLRCSSQSGHNTVSWYQQALGQGPQFIFQYYREEENGRGNFPPRFSGLQFPNYSSELNVNALELDDSALYLCASSLSGTWANYGYTFGSGTRLTVV.

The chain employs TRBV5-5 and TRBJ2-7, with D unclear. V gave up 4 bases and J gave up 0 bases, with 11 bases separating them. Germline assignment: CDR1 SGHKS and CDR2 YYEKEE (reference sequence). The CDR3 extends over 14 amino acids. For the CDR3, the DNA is TGTGCCAGCAGCCCCGGCGGTAGCTCCTACGAGCAGTACTTC. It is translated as CASSPGGSSYEQYF.

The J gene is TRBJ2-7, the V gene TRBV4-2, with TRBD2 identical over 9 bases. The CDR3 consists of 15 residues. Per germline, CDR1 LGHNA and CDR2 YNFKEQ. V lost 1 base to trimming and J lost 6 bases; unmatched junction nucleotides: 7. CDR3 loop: CASSQAASGECEQYF. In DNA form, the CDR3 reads TGTGCCAGCAGCCAAGCTGCTAGCGGGGAATGCGAGCAGTACTTC.

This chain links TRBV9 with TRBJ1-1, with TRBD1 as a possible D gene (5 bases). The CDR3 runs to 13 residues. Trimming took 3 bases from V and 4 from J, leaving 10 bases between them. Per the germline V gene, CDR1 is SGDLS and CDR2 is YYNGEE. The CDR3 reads CASSASRATEAFF. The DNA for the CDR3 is TGTGCCAGCAGCGCGTCCAGGGCCACTGAAGCTTTCTTT.

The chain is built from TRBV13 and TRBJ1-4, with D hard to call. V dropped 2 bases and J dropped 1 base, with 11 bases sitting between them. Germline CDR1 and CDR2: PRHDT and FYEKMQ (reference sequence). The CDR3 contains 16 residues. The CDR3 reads CASSLCAGGTNEKLFF. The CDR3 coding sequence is TGTGCCAGCAGCTTATGTGCAGGAGGAACTAATGAAAAACTGTTTTTT.